This TCR beta chain was documented in a study of blood T cell repertoires in COVID-19. Study as a whole: The United States, Italy and Spain supplied acute and convalescent COVID-19 samples. T cells, B-cell-depleted T cells, or PBMCs supplied cDNA or gDNA.

Germline CDR1 KGHSH, CDR2 LQKENI. The V gene end was trimmed by 5 bases and the J gene end by 5 bases; junction bases not matched to a gene: 6. CDR3 length equals 15 residues. Seattle's enrolled individuals joined amid active infection and were then monitored longitudinally. As originally analysed: How many nucleated cells were present was estimated from reference gene primer amplification. Produced via immunoSEQ multiplex PCR; TCRdb's table is partial and in-frame only. Clone size and V and J calls were adopted from that table, with D and trimming inferred from the DNA. The sample has about 270,000 clones, 85% to 90% seen once.

Material for sequencing was peripheral blood. This sequence joins TRBV18 and TRBJ2-5, with 12 bases identical to TRBD2. The TCR was taken from a woman aged 25-40 years with COVID-19, enrolled during active disease. CDR3 nucleotide sequence: TGTGCCAGCTCATCGTGGACTAGCGGGGTTGAGACCCAGTACTTC. Its translation is CASSSWTSGVETQYF.